This T cell receptor beta chain was identified during a study of CD8+ T cells in alopecia areata. Study results and limitations: Scalp clonality and expanded CD8+ clones among the top 100 fell significantly with tofacitinib.

Indicated treatment: oral pan-JAK inhibitor, 5-10 mg twice daily. Alopecia areata patients provided lesional scalp punch biopsies and peripheral blood, both collected for the study. Points on this clone: Antigen: not known.

The trim removed 1 base at V and 5 bases at J, leaving 8 bases unmatched. Germline CDR1 reads SEHNR; CDR2 reads FQNEAQ (reference sequence). The CDR3 has 15 residues. Reverse transcription of extracted RNA yielded cDNA, which provided the sequencing template. TCRdb's table, derived via immunoSEQ multiplex PCR, lists solely in-frame clones and lacks some. The repertoire consists of around 170,000 clones, with roughly 46% occurring once and the leading ten covering over 9%. The material sequenced was CD8+ T cells sorted from blood, taken at roughly week 53, from a patient treated with tofacitinib. V is TRBV7-9 and J is TRBJ2-7, with 7 bases aligning to TRBD2. The origin of this receptor is a human donor with alopecia areata. CDR3 protein: CASSLGEGLGDEQYF. Here the CDR3 DNA reads TGTGCCAGCAGCTTAGGGGAGGGACTTGGGGACGAGCAGTACTTC.